This TCR beta chain was sequenced during a study of blood T cell repertoires in COVID-19. Overall study: Donors in the United States, Italy and Spain gave samples during acute or convalescent COVID-19. Sample material is recorded as cDNA or gDNA derived from T cells, B-cell-depleted T cells, or PBMCs.

Trimming left V 3 bases short and J 6 bases short, with 14 bases between. The CDR3 consists of 14 residues. Germline V gene sequence: CDR1 KGHSH, CDR2 LQKENI. In the authors' methods: Researchers report that nucleated cell counts were estimated from reference gene primer amplification. Measured with immunoSEQ multiplex PCR; TCRdb has only the in-frame clones, and not every one. V, J and clone size were drawn from that table, and D and trimming were deduced from the DNA. The sample has 90,000 to 120,000 clones; 82% are singletons. Sequencing was carried out using peripheral blood. The source of this sequence is a man between 60 and 75 years old with acute or convalescent COVID-19. The rearrangement joins TRBV18 to TRBJ1-2; weak D call: TRBD1 (6 bases). For the CDR3, the DNA is TGTGCCAGCTCACCCATAGGGACAACCAATGGCTACACCTTC. Its translation: CASSPIGTTNGYTF.